This TCR beta chain is drawn from a study of response to subunit inactivated influenza vaccine. The CDR3 is 15 residues long. V lost 6 bases and J 0 bases, leaving 12 bases between the germline ends. The germline CDR1 and CDR2 sequences are ENHRY and SYGVKD. This clonotype was detected only a few times. Its antigen remains unidentified. Overall study results and limits: Each seasonal influenza vaccination, the authors suggested, recruits few new T cells.

Each CDR3 protein gets one entry after TCRdb re-called the RT-PCR reads with MiXCR. The table lists around 710,000 distinct CDR3 sequences, approximately 15% of them singletons. The source material was PBMCs from blood, sampled about 14 days before vaccination. The V and J genes are TRBV10-3 and TRBJ1-5; possible D gene TRBD1, 6 bases. The source of this sequence is a man in his forties or fifties who received an inactivated influenza vaccine. This chain's CDR3 is CAISAGTFSNQPQHF. The CDR3 DNA reads as TGTGCCATCAGCGCCGGGACATTTAGCAATCAGCCCCAGCATTTT.